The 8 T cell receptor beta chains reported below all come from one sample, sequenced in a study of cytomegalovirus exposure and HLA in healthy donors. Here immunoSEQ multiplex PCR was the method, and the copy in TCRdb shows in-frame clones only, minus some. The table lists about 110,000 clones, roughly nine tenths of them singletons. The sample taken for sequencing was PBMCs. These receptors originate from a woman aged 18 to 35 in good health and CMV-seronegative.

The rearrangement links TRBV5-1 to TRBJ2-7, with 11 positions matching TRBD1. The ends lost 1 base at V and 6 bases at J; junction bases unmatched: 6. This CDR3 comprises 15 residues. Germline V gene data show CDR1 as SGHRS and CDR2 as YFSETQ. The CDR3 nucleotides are TGCGCCAGCAGCTTGTCCGGGACAGGGGGTCGCGAGCAGTACTTC. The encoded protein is CASSLSGTGGREQYF.

Here the CDR3 DNA reads TGTGCCAGCAGTTACCCGGGACAGGTCAAGCAAGAGACCCAGTACTTC. It is translated as CASSYPGQVKQETQYF. The genes are TRBV6-5 and TRBJ2-5; 8 nucleotides match TRBD1. This CDR3 region has 16 residues. J lost 2 bases, V lost 2 bases, and 7 bases had no gene match. CDR1 MNHEY and CDR2 SVGAGI come from the germline V gene.

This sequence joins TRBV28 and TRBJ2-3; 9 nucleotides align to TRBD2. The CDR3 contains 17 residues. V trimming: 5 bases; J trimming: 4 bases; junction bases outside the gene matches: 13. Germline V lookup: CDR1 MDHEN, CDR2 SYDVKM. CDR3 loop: CASSPFGRGGIADTQYF. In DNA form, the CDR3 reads TGTGCCAGCAGTCCCTTTGGGCGGGGGGGCATCGCAGATACGCAGTATTTT.

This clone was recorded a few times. CDR3 sequence reads: CASGLAGGSYEQYF. The DNA for the CDR3 is TGTGCCAGCGGACTAGCGGGGGGCTCCTACGAGCAGTACTTC. This chain joins TRBV19 and TRBJ2-7, with 14 bases fitting TRBD2. This CDR3 spans 14 amino acids. Per the germline V gene, CDR1 is LNHDA and CDR2 is SQIVND (reference sequence). Trimming took 9 bases from V and 0 from J; bases not matched to a gene: 1.

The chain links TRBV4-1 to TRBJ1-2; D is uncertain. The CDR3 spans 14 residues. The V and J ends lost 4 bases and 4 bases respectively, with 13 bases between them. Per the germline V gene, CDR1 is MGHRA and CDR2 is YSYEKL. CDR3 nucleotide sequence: TGCGCCAGCAGCCCCGGAGGGCTCGGCTATGGCTACACCTTC. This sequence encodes CASSPGGLGYGYTF.

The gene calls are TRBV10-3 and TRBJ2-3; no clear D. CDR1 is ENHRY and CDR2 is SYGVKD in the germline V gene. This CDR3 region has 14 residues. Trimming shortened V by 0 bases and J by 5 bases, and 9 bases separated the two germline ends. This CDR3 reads CAISESAPQDTQYF. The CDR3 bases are TGTGCCATCAGTGAGTCAGCCCCCCAAGATACGCAGTATTTT.

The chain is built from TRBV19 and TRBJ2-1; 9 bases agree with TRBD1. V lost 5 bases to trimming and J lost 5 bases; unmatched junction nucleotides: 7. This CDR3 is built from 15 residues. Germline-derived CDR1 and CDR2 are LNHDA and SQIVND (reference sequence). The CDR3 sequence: CASSRGTGFDNEQFF. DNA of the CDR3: TGTGCCAGTAGTCGAGGGACAGGGTTCGACAATGAGCAGTTCTTC.

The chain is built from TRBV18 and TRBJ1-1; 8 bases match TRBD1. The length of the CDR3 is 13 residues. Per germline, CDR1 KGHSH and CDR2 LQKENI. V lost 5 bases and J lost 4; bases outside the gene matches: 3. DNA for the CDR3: TGTGCCAGCTCAACCACAGGGGGCACTGAAGCTTTCTTT. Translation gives CASSTTGGTEAFF.